This TCR beta chain was retrieved from a study of shared clonotypes between healthy human individuals. Genomic DNA from each subset was divided evenly over several immunoSEQ plates. Repertoires were generated with immunoSEQ multiplex PCR, while TCRdb's copy carries only in-frame clones and drops some. The data show roughly 600,000 clones, with 95% to 98% seen just once and less than 0.35% held by the top ten. Notes on this clone: Its target is not known.

CD45RO-negative, CCR7-positively selected cells formed the naive CD8 fraction, excluding terminally differentiated effector memory CD45RA+ cells. Per the germline V gene, CDR1 is MGHRA and CDR2 is YSYEKL. Trimming removed 4 bases from V and 3 bases from J, with 9 bases in between. This CDR3 comprises 13 residues. Findings and limits, study-wide: Among a few donors, roughly 5.5% of naive CD4 clonotypes were found in common. Only blood was sampled; tissue repertoires likely differ. Memory subsets generally showed smaller estimated richness than naive subsets did.

V and J are TRBV4-1 and TRBJ1-2; D remains unclear. Sequencing used naive CD8+ T cells sorted from blood. The clonotype comes from a man younger than 45 in good health. Here the CDR3 reads CASSPYLDYGYTF. CDR3 nucleotide sequence: TGCGCCAGCAGCCCCTATTTGGACTATGGCTACACCTTC.